The 5 T cell receptor beta chains below all came from one sample that was sequenced in a study of blood T cell repertoires in COVID-19. Generated by immunoSEQ multiplex PCR, the TCRdb table keeps only in-frame clones and is missing some. This sample has 97,000 or so clones, with over 70% found just once. Sequenced input: peripheral blood. The receptors shown here come from a man aged 55 to 69 with acute or convalescent COVID-19.

In DNA, the CDR3 is TGTGCCAGCAGTTACTCGACCACAGGGGGAGTTGACTACGAGCAGTACGTC. The encoded protein is CASSYSTTGGVDYEQYV. The chain couples TRBV6-2 or TRBV6-3 to TRBJ2-7, with TRBD1 matching 8 bases. Germline assignment: CDR1 MNHEY and CDR2 SVGEGT. This CDR3 is 17 amino acids long. The junction had 10 bases not matched to a gene; V was cut back by 0 bases and J by 3 bases.

This chain joins TRBV19 and TRBJ1-4; tentative D call: TRBD1 (5 bases). V was shortened by 4 bases and J by 3 bases, with 15 bases between the two germline ends. The CDR3 spans 16 residues. Germline V gives CDR1 LNHDA, CDR2 SQIVND (reference sequence). CDR3 loop: CASSTGNLQSNEKLFF. The CDR3 nucleotides are TGTGCCAGTAGTACAGGGAATCTCCAGTCTAATGAAAAACTGTTTTTT.

The sample holds a few counts of this clone. The CDR3 coding sequence is TGTGCCAGCTCACCAGGGGAGGACACTGAAGCTTTCTTT. Translating gives CASSPGEDTEAFF. This chain joins TRBV18 and TRBJ1-1; D is unresolved. The CDR3 sequence is 13 residues long. Germline V lookup: CDR1 KGHSH, CDR2 LQKENI. The V and J ends lost 2 bases and 3 bases respectively, with 7 bases between them.

The chain couples TRBV5-1 to TRBJ1-1; D possibly corresponds to TRBD1 (5 bases). CDR1 is SGHRS and CDR2 is YFSETQ in the germline V gene. Trimming cost V 4 bases and J 6 bases, with 13 bases left between them. The CDR3 consists of 13 residues. The CDR3 sequence is CASSKGRIAEAFF. The CDR3 DNA reads TGCGCCAGCAGCAAGGGGCGGATAGCTGAAGCTTTCTTT.

This clone occurred once. The gene calls are TRBV12-3 or TRBV12-4 and TRBJ1-5; D unclear. Trimming stripped 3 bases from V and 1 base from J, with 4 bases between. The CDR3 covers 13 residues. Here the CDR3 reads CASSFLSNQPQHF. Here the CDR3 DNA reads TGTGCCAGCAGTTTCCTGAGCAATCAGCCCCAGCATTTT.